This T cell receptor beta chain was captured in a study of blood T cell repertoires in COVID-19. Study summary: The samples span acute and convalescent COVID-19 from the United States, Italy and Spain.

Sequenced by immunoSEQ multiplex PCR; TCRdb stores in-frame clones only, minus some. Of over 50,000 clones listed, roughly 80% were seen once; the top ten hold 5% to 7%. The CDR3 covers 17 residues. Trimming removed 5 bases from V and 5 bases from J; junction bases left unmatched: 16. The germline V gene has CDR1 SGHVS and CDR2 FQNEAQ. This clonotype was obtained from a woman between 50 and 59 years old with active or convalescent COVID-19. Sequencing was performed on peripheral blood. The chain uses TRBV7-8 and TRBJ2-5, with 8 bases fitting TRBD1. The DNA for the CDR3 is TGTGCCAGCAGCCCCGGACCCGGACAGGGAGGAGGGGAGACCCAGTACTTC. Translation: CASSPGPGQGGGETQYF. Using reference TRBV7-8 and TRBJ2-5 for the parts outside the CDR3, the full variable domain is GAGVSQSPRYKVAKRGQDVALRCDPISGHVSLFWYQQALGQGPEFLTYFQNEAQLDKSGLPSDRFFAERPEGSVSTLKIQRTQQEDSAVYLCASSPGPGQGGGETQYFGPGTRLLVL.